Below, 32 T cell receptor beta chains from the same sample are listed, as sequenced in a study of T cells in localized non-small cell lung cancer. Repertoires were generated with immunoSEQ multiplex PCR, while TCRdb's copy carries only in-frame clones and drops some. The sample records approximately 21,000 clones, roughly nine tenths being singletons. Material: peripheral blood, obtained before any cancer treatment. The receptors here all came from a woman between 35 and 70 years old with stage I lung adenocarcinoma.

The chain recombines TRBV11-2 with TRBJ2-5; 9 bases match TRBD2. Germline V gene data show CDR1 as SGHAT and CDR2 as FQNNGV. This CDR3 has 17 residues. V lost 6 bases and J lost 5; bases outside the gene matches: 16. DNA of the CDR3: TGTGCCAGCAGACAGCCGTGGGGGAGCGGGAGGTTGGAGACCCAGTACTTC. It codes for CASRQPWGSGRLETQYF.

The chain links TRBV19 to TRBJ1-3; D is possibly TRBD1 (6 bases). The CDR3 extends over 15 amino acids. The germline V gene encodes CDR1 LNHDA and CDR2 SQIVND (reference sequence). The V and J ends lost 6 bases and 4 bases respectively, with 16 bases between them. The CDR3 DNA sequence: TGTGCCAGTAGGCCCGGGACACACCACGGAAACACCATATATTTT. It specifies CASRPGTHHGNTIYF.

The chain uses TRBV5-1 and TRBJ2-7, with 7 bases lining up with TRBD2. Germline V gene sequence: CDR1 SGHRS, CDR2 YFSETQ. This CDR3 comprises 18 residues. The V segment lost 2 bases and the J segment 1 base; nucleotides outside the gene matches: 15. CDR3 region: CASSFNSPRRLASYEQYF. Written as DNA, the CDR3 is TGCGCCAGCAGCTTTAATTCACCCCGACGACTAGCATCCTACGAGCAGTACTTC.

A few counts support this clone. The DNA of the CDR3 is TGTGCCAGCAGCTTAGAAGCGGAGTACGAGCAGTACTTC. It specifies CASSLEAEYEQYF. The rearrangement uses TRBV7-2 and TRBJ2-7; TRBD2 is a possible D gene (5 bases). This CDR3 is 13 amino acids long. Germline V gene data show CDR1 as SGHTA and CDR2 as FQGNSA. The ends were cut back, 1 base at V and 4 bases at J, with 8 bases in the middle.

This chain uses TRBV5-1 with TRBJ2-1; 9 bases fit TRBD2. The CDR3 totals 16 residues. The germline gives CDR1 SGHRS, CDR2 YFSETQ. Trimming at V came to 4 bases and at J to 8 bases, leaving 13 bases not matched to a gene. CDR3 in DNA: TGCGCCAGCAGCCCCCTCGGGACTAGCACGGCGGATGAGCAGTTCTTC. This encodes CASSPLGTSTADEQFF.

This chain joins TRBV5-1 and TRBJ2-1; D uncertain. CDR1 is SGHRS and CDR2 is YFSETQ in the germline V gene. This CDR3 is built from 16 residues. The germline V and J ends were trimmed by 0 bases and 4 bases, with 14 bases remaining between them. CDR3 sequence (DNA): TGCGCCAGCAGCTTGGATCCGATGACCGGGTACAATGAGCAGTTCTTC. This translates into CASSLDPMTGYNEQFF.

V gene TRBV20-1 combines with J gene TRBJ2-3, with unresolved D. V shed 6 bases and J shed 6 bases, with 10 bases lying between them. CDR1 and CDR2 from the germline V gene are DFQATT and SNEGSKA (reference sequence). CDR3 length equals 11 residues. CDR3 loop: CSARPEDTQYF. The CDR3 DNA sequence: TGCAGTGCCAGACCTGAGGATACGCAGTATTTT.

In nucleotides, the CDR3 is TGCGCCAGCAGCCAAGTAGCCCGCAATGAGCAGTTCTTC. It specifies CASSQVARNEQFF. The chain combines TRBV4-1 with TRBJ2-1; D is unresolved. V was shortened by 1 base and J by 6 bases, with 7 bases between the two germline ends. This CDR3 is built from 13 residues. The V gene's germline CDR1 is MGHRA and CDR2 YSYEKL.

The rearrangement joins TRBV27 to TRBJ2-1; no reliable D call. CDR3 length equals 14 residues. The ends were cut back, 6 bases at V and 4 bases at J, with 13 bases in the middle. Germline CDR1 reads MNHEY; CDR2 reads SMNVEV (reference sequence). CDR3 loop: CASSRNPGYNEQFF. CDR3 DNA: TGTGCCAGCAGCCGCAATCCCGGGTACAATGAGCAGTTCTTC.

The chain couples TRBV4-3 to TRBJ2-6, with 7 nucleotides matching TRBD2. The germline CDR1 and CDR2 sequences are LGHNA and YSLEER. CDR3 size: 19 residues. J lost 0 bases, V lost 3 bases, and 11 bases had no gene match. CDR3: CASSHVSSGSFSGANVLTF. For the CDR3, the DNA is TGCGCCAGCAGCCATGTTTCTAGCGGCTCCTTCTCTGGGGCCAACGTCCTGACTTTC.

This chain links TRBV27 with TRBJ2-2; 8 nucleotides align to TRBD1. Unmatched junction bases numbered 15, after V lost 5 bases and J lost 7 bases. This CDR3 is 17 amino acids long. Germline CDR1 and CDR2: MNHEY and SMNVEV (reference sequence). The CDR3 bases are TGTGCCAGCAGTCCCACCCGGGACAGGAGGGGGGACGGGGAGCTGTTTTTT. It yields the protein CASSPTRDRRGDGELFF.

The genes are TRBV7-2 and TRBJ2-7; 8 bases align to TRBD2. The CDR3 extends over 15 amino acids. Losses at the gene ends were 3 bases for V and 6 bases for J; bases not matched to a gene: 10. Looked up from germline, CDR1 is SGHTA and CDR2 is FQGNSA. The CDR3 DNA is TGTGCCAGCAGCTTGTTCGGCCGGGAGGGGAGCGAGCAGTACTTC. Amino acids: CASSLFGREGSEQYF.

This clone was seen a few times. This sequence joins TRBV6-1 and TRBJ1-1; TRBD1 aligns across 8 bases. Looked up from germline, CDR1 is MNHNS and CDR2 is SASEGT. J gave up 3 bases and V 6 bases, and 9 bases lay outside the gene matches. CDR3 length equals 15 residues. The CDR3 here is CASRERTGSYTEAFF. DNA for the CDR3: TGTGCCAGCAGGGAACGGACAGGGTCTTACACTGAAGCTTTCTTT.

The chain recombines TRBV7-2 with TRBJ2-3; 9 bases line up with TRBD2. Looked up from germline, CDR1 is SGHTA and CDR2 is FQGNSA. V lost 5 bases to trimming and J lost 2 bases; unmatched junction nucleotides: 8. The CDR3 has 16 residues. As DNA, the CDR3 is TGTGCCAGCAGCGTAACACCGGGACTAGCCACAGATACGCAGTATTTT. This gives the protein CASSVTPGLATDTQYF.

V usage is TRBV7-2 and J usage is TRBJ1-2; D possibly corresponds to TRBD1 (6 bases). Per the germline V gene, CDR1 is SGHTA and CDR2 is FQGNSA. The length of the CDR3 is 14 residues. Trimming took off 4 bases at V and 2 bases at J, with 11 bases between the two ends. The CDR3 DNA is TGTGCCAGCAGCTCATTTCAGGGGAACTATGGCTACACCTTC. This gives the protein CASSSFQGNYGYTF.

This chain joins TRBV19 and TRBJ2-1; D uncertain. Trimming stripped 0 bases from V and 9 bases from J, with 9 bases between. This CDR3 region has 13 residues. Germline CDR1 and CDR2: LNHDA and SQIVND (reference sequence). For the CDR3, the DNA is TGTGCCAGTAGTATAGATCTGGGTGGTGAGCAGTTCTTC. It is translated as CASSIDLGGEQFF.

This rearrangement joins TRBV11-2 to TRBJ1-1; D is undetermined. The length of the CDR3 is 18 residues. Germline CDR1 reads SGHAT; CDR2 reads FQNNGV. Trimming cost V 1 base and J 0 bases, with 18 bases left between them. The CDR3 is CASSLVHGRLAMNTEAFF. The CDR3 DNA reads as TGTGCCAGCAGCTTAGTCCACGGACGACTTGCGATGAACACTGAAGCTTTCTTT.

The chain employs TRBV21-1 and TRBJ2-1; the table calls TRBD2, which could not be checked here. TRBV21-1 is labeled a pseudogene. This CDR3 is 16 amino acids long. The CDR3 loop is CAPNVEGLAPNNEQFF. CDR3 DNA sequence: TGTGCCCCTAATGTCGAGGGACTAGCTCCAAACAATGAGCAGTTCTTC.

The rearrangement joins TRBV28 to TRBJ2-6; D perhaps matches TRBD2 (6 bases). The CDR3 runs 16 residues. Germline CDR1 MDHEN, CDR2 SYDVKM. With 6 bases removed from V and 0 bases from J, the gap between germline ends came to 12 bases. CDR3 bases: TGTGCCAGCAGCCCGGGGGAGTCCTCTGGGGCCAACGTCCTGACTTTC. This sequence encodes CASSPGESSGANVLTF.

The rearrangement joins TRBV7-2 to TRBJ2-7; TRBD2 might be the D (5 bases). The CDR3 sequence is 15 residues long. Trimming took off 1 base at V and 3 bases at J, with 13 bases between the two ends. The germline V gene encodes CDR1 SGHTA and CDR2 FQGNSA. CDR3 sequence reads: CASSLGRGRDYEQYF. The CDR3 nucleotides read TGTGCCAGCAGCTTAGGTCGGGGAAGGGACTACGAGCAGTACTTC.

This clone showed up just a few times. The CDR3 bases are TGTGCCAGCAAATCAAGGGACAGACTTACGCAGTATTTT. It codes for CASKSRDRLTQYF. This chain connects TRBV2 to TRBJ2-3; 7 positions agree with TRBD1. The junction had 9 bases not matched to a gene; V was cut back by 7 bases and J by 8 bases. Germline V gene lookup returns CDR1 SNHLY and CDR2 FYNNEI. The CDR3 spans 13 residues.

The V gene is TRBV11-2, the J gene TRBJ2-7, with D uncertain. The V gene's germline CDR1 is SGHAT and CDR2 FQNNGV. V was trimmed by 4 bases and J by 4 bases, leaving 23 bases between them. CDR3 length: 17 residues. The CDR3 region is CASSSPRDMPVRYEQYF. The CDR3 coding sequence is TGTGCCAGCAGCTCCCCCCGAGATATGCCGGTCCGATACGAGCAGTACTTC.

The chain links TRBV28 to TRBJ2-5; D perhaps matches TRBD2 (5 bases). V was trimmed by 4 bases and J by 0 bases, leaving 12 bases between them. CDR1 is MDHEN, CDR2 SYDVKM, per germline. This CDR3 has 15 amino acids. DNA of the CDR3: TGTGCCAGCAGTTCCCCGGCGGGCAACCAAGAGACCCAGTACTTC. Translating gives CASSSPAGNQETQYF. Drawing the rest from reference TRBV28 and TRBJ2-5, the complete variable domain is DVKVTQSSRYLVKRTGEKVFLECVQDMDHENMFWYRQDPGLGLRLIYFSYDVKMKEKGDIPEGYSVSREKKERFSLILESASTNQTSMYLCASSSPAGNQETQYFGPGTRLLVL.

The chain combines TRBV13 with TRBJ2-1; 7 bases fit TRBD2. Germline values: CDR1 PRHDT, CDR2 FYEKMQ (reference sequence). This CDR3 has 15 amino acids. Losses at the gene ends were 1 base for V and 9 bases for J; bases not matched to a gene: 9. CDR3 sequence (DNA): TGTGCCAGCAGCTTAGTCGGGGGAGGGAGGGGTGAGCAGTTCTTC. This translates into CASSLVGGGRGEQFF.

The rearrangement joins TRBV25-1 to TRBJ2-2, with D possibly matching TRBD2 (6 bases). Germline V gene sequence: CDR1 MGHDK, CDR2 SYGVNS. Trimming pared 6 bases from V and 8 bases from J, leaving 16 bases between. This CDR3 has 14 residues. The CDR3 bases are TGTGCCAGCAGGTCCGGGACTCCTAGAGGGGAGCTGTTTTTT. It specifies CASRSGTPRGELFF.

The chain recombines TRBV7-2 with TRBJ1-5; unclear D gene. Germline CDR1 and CDR2: SGHTA and FQGNSA. The V and J ends lost 10 bases and 5 bases respectively, with 12 bases between them. This CDR3 region has 12 residues. The CDR3 DNA follows: TGTGCCAACATTACCATCCATCAGCCCCAGCATTTT. The encoded protein is CANITIHQPQHF.

In this sample, this clone turned up once. CDR3: CASSQFGSDTQYF. The CDR3 region has the DNA TGTGCCAGCAGCCAGTTCGGGTCGGATACGCAGTATTTT. V and J are TRBV16 and TRBJ2-3; D not certain. The CDR3 has 13 residues. From germline, CDR1 is KGHSY and CDR2 FQNENV. Trimming took off 3 bases at V and 6 bases at J, with 10 bases between the two ends.

This chain links TRBV28 with TRBJ2-5; TRBD2 matches at 9 bases. This CDR3 has 14 residues. Germline trimming cut 8 bases from V and 5 bases from J; bases unmatched to any gene: 9. CDR1 MDHEN and CDR2 SYDVKM come from the germline V gene. DNA of the CDR3: TGTGCCAGCGTGAAAGCGGGGGGTGCGGAGACCCAGTACTTC. It specifies CASVKAGGAETQYF.

The chain joins TRBV2 to TRBJ1-1, with D unclear. Trimming shortened V by 5 bases and J by 0 bases, and 16 bases separated the two germline ends. Germline-derived CDR1 and CDR2 are SNHLY and FYNNEI. The CDR3 is 16 amino acids. The CDR3 DNA sequence: TGTGCCAGCAGTCACCCCCGGGCCCTCTTGAACACTGAAGCTTTCTTT. Amino acid sequence: CASSHPRALLNTEAFF.

This sequence joins TRBV28 and TRBJ1-2; TRBD1 might be the D (5 bases). Trimming pared 4 bases from V and 7 bases from J, leaving 13 bases between. There are 13 residues in the CDR3. The germline CDR1 and CDR2 sequences are MDHEN and SYDVKM. For the CDR3, the DNA is TGTGCCAGCAGTTGGGGGGGGAAGGGTGGCTACACCTTC. Residues: CASSWGGKGGYTF.

This sequence joins TRBV27 and TRBJ2-5; TRBD2 agrees at 14 bases. CDR3 length: 15 amino acids. Germline CDR1 reads MNHEY; CDR2 reads SMNVEV (reference sequence). J gave up 4 bases and V 6 bases, and 4 bases lay outside the gene matches. CDR3 nucleotide sequence: TGTGCCAGCAGGGGACTAGCGGGAGTTTCAGAGACCCAGTACTTC. It is translated as CASRGLAGVSETQYF.

The genes are TRBV27 and TRBJ1-2, with 7 bases identical to TRBD1. This CDR3 has 17 residues. Germline loops: CDR1 MNHEY, CDR2 SMNVEV (reference sequence). The ends lost 3 bases at V and 4 bases at J; junction bases unmatched: 14. CDR3 region: CASSFNDPGQSTYGYTF. The CDR3 nucleotides are TGTGCCAGCAGTTTCAACGATCCGGGACAGAGCACCTATGGCTACACCTTC.